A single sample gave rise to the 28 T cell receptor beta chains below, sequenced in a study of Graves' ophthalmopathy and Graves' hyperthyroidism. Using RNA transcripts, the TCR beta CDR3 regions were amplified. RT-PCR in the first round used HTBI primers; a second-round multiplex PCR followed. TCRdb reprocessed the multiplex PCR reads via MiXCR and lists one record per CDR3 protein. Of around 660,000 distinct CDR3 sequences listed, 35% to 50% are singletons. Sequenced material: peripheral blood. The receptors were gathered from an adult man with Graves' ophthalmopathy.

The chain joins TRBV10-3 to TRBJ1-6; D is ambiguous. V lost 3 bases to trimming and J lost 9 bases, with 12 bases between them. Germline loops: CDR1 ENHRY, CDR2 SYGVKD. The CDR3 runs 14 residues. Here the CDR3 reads CAISDWTRGSPLHF. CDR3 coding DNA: TGTGCCATCAGTGATTGGACCAGAGGTTCACCCCTCCACTTT.

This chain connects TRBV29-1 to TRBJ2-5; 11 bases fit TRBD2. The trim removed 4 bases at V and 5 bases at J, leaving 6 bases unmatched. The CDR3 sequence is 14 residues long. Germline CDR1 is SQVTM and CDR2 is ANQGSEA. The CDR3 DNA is TGCAGCGTTGGCGAGACTAGCGGGGTGGAGACCCAGTACTTC. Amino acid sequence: CSVGETSGVETQYF. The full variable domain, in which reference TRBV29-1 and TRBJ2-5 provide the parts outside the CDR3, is SAVISQKPSRDICQRGTSLTIQCQVDSQVTMMFWYRQQPGQSLTLIATANQGSEATYESGFVIDKFPISRPNLTFSTLTVSNMSPEDSSIYLCSVGETSGVETQYFGPGTRLLVL.

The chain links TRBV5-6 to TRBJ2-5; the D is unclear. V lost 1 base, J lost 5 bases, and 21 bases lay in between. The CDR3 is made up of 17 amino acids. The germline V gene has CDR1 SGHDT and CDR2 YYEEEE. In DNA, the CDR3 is TGTGCCAGCAGCTTGATAGGCGGAAAGGAAAAGTTGGAGACCCAGTACTTC. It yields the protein CASSLIGGKEKLETQYF.

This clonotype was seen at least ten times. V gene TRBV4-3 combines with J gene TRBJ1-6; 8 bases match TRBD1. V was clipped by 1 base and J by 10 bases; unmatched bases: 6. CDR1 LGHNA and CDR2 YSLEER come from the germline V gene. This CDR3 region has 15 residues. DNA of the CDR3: TGCGCCAGCAGCCAAGGGGGACAGGCATCATCACCCCTCCACTTT. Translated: CASSQGGQASSPLHF.

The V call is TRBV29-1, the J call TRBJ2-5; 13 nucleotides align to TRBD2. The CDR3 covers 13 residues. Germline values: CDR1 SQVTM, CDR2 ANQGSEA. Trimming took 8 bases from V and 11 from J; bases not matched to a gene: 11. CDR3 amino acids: CSLRTSGRDEQYF. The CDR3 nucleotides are TGCAGCTTACGGACTAGCGGGAGAGATGAGCAGTACTTC.

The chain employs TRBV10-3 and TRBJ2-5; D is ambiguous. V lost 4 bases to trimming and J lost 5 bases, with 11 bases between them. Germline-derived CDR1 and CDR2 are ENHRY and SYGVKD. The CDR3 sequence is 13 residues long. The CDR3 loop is CAISGATGETQYF. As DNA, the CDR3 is TGTGCCATCAGTGGGGCCACCGGGGAGACCCAGTACTTC.

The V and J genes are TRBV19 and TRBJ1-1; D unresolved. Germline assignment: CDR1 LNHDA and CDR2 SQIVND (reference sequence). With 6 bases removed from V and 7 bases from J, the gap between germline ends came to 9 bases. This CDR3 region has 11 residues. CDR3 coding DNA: TGTGCCAGTAGATCCCGGGGTGAAGCTTTCTTT. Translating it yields CASRSRGEAFF.

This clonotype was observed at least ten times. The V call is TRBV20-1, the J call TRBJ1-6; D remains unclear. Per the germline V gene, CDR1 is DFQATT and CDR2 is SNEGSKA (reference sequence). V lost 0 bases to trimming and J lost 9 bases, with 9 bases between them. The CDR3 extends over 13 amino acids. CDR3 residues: CSARERSGSPLHF. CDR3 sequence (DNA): TGCAGTGCTAGAGAGAGAAGCGGTTCACCCCTCCACTTT.

The DNA for the CDR3 is TGTGCCAGCAGCTCAGGCCTGGAGGTTGGCAACTATGGCTACACCTTC. Its protein is CASSSGLEVGNYGYTF. The J gene is TRBJ1-2, the V gene TRBV7-9; D ambiguous. The CDR3 contains 16 residues. The V gene's germline CDR1 is SEHNR and CDR2 FQNEAQ (reference sequence). Trimming shortened V by 4 bases and J by 2 bases, and 17 bases separated the two germline ends.

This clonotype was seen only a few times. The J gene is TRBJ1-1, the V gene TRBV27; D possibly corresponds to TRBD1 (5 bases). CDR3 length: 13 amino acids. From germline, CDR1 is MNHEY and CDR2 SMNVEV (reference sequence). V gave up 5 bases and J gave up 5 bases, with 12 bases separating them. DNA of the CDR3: TGTGCCAGCAGTGGTGGGGGAAGGACTGAAGCTTTCTTT. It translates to CASSGGGRTEAFF.

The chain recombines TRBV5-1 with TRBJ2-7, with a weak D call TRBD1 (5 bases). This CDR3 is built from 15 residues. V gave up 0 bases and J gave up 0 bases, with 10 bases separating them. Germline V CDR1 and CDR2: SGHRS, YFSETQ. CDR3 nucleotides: TGCGCCAGCAGCTTGGTTGCAGGGCTCTCCTACGAGCAGTACTTC. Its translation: CASSLVAGLSYEQYF.

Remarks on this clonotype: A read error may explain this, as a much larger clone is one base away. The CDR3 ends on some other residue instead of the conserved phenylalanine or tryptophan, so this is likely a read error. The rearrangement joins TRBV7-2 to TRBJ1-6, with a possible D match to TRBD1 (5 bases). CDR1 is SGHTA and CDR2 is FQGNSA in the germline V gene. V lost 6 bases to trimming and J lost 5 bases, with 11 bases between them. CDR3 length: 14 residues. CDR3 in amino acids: CASRPGTDNSPLHL. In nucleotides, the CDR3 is TGTGCCAGCAGGCCCGGGACCGATAATTCACCCCTCCACCTT.

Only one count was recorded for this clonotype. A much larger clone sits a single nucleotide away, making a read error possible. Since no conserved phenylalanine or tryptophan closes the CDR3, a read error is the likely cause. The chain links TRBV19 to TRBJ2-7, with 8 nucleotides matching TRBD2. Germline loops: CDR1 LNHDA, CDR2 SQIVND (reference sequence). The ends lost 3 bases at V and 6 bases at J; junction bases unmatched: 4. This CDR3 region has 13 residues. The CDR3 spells CASSIPGRGEQYL. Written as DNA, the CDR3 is TGTGCCAGTAGTATTCCCGGGAGGGGCGAGCAGTACCTC.

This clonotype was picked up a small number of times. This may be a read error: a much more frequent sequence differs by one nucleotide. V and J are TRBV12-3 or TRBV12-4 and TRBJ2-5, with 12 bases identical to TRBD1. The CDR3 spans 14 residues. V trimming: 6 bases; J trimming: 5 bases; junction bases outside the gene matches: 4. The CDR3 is CASRGQGARETQYF. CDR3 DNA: TGTGCCAGCAGGGGACAGGGGGCAAGGGAGACCCAGTACTTC.

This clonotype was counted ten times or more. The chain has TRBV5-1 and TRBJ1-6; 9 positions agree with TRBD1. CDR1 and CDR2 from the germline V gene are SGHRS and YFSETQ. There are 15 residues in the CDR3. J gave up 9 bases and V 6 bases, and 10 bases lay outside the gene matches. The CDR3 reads CASNVDGTGISPLHF. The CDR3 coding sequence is TGCGCCAGCAACGTAGACGGGACAGGGATTTCACCCCTCCACTTT. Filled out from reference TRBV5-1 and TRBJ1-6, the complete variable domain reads KAGVTQTPRYLIKTRGQQVTLSCSPISGHRSVSWYQQTPGQGLQFLFEYFSETQRNKGNFPGRFSGRQFSNSRSEMNVSTLELGDSALYLCASNVDGTGISPLHFGNGTRLTVT.

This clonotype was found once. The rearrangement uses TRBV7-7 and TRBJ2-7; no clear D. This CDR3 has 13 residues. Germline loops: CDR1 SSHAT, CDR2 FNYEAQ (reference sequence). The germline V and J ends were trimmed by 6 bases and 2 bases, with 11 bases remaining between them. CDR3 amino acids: CASSFNSAYEQYF. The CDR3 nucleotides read TGTGCCAGCAGTTTCAACTCGGCCTACGAGCAGTACTTC. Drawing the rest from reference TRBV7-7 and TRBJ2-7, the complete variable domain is GAGVSQSPRYKVTKRGQDVTLRCDPISSHATLYWYQQALGQGPEFLTYFNYEAQPDKSGLPSDRFSAERPEGSISTLTIQRTEQRDSAMYRCASSFNSAYEQYFGPGTRLTVT.

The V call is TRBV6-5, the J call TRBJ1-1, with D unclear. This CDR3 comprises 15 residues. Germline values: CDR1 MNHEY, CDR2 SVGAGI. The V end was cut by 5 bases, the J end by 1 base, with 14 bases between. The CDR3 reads CASSPLRDTNTEAFF. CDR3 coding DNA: TGTGCCAGCAGTCCCCTCCGGGATACGAACACTGAAGCTTTCTTT.

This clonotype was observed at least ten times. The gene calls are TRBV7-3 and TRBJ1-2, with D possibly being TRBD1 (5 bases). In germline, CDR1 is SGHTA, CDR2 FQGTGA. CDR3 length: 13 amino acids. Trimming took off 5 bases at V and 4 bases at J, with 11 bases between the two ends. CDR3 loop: CASSRRDGYGYTF. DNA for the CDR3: TGTGCCAGCAGCCGTAGGGACGGCTATGGCTACACCTTC.

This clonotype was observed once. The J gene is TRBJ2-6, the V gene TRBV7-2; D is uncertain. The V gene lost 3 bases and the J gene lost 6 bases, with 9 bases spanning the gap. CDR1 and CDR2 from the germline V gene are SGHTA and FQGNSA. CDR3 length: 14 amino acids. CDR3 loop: CASSLGGQANVLTF. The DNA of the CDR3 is TGTGCCAGCAGCTTGGGTGGGCAGGCCAACGTCCTGACTTTC.

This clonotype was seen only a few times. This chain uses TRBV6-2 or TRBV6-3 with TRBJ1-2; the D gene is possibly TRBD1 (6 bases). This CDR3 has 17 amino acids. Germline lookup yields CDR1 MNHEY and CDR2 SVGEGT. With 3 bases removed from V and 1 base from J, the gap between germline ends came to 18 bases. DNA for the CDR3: TGTGCCAGCAGTTATTCGAAGACGGACAGCCATAACTATGGCTACACCTTC. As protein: CASSYSKTDSHNYGYTF.

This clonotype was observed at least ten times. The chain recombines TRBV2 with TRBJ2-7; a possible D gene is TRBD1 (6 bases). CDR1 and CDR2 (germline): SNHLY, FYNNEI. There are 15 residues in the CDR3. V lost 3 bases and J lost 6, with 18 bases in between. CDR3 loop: CASSDRVNRAAEQYF. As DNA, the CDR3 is TGTGCCAGCAGTGACCGGGTGAACAGGGCCGCCGAGCAGTACTTC.

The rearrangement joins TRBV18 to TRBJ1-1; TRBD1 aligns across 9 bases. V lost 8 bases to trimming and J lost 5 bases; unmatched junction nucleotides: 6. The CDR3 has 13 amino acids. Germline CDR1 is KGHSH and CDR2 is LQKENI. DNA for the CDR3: TGTGCCAGCGCCGGGACAGGGTGGACTGAAGCTTTCTTT. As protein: CASAGTGWTEAFF.

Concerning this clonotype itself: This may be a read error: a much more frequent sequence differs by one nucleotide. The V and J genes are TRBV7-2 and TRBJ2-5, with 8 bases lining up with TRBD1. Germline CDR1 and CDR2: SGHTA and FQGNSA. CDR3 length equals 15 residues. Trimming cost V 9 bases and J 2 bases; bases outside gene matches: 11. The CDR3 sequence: CASSTYRGRQETQYF. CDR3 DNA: TGTGCCAGTAGTACCTACAGGGGGAGACAAGAGACCCAGTACTTC.

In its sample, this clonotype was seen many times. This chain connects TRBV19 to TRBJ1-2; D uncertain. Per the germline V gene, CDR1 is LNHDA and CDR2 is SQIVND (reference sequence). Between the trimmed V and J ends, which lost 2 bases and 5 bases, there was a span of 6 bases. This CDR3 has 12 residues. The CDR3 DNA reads TGTGCCAGTAGTATACAACGATATGGCTACACCTTC. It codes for CASSIQRYGYTF.

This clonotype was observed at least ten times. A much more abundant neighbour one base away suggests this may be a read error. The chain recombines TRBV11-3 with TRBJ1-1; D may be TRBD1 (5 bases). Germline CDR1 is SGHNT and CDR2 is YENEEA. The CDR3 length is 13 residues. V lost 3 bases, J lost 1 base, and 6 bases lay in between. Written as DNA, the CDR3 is TGTGCCAGCAGCTTCCAGGGGAACACTGAAGCTTTCTTT. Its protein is CASSFQGNTEAFF.

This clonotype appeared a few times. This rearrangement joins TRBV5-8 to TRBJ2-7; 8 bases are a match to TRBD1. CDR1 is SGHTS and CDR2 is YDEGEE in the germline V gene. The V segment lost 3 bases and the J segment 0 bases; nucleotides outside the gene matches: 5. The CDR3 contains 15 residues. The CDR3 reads CASSSTGGSSYEQYF. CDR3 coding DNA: TGTGCCAGCAGCTCCACAGGGGGAAGCTCCTACGAGCAGTACTTC.

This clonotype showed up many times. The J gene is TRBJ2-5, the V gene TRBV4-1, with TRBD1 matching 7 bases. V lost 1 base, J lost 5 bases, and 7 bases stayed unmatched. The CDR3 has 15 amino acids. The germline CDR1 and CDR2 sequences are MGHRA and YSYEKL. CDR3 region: CASSQGRTGSETQYF. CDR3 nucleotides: TGCGCCAGCAGCCAAGGCAGGACAGGCTCGGAGACCCAGTACTTC.

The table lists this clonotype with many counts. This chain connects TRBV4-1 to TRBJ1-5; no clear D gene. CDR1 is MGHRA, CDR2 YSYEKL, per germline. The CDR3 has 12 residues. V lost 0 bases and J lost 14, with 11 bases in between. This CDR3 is CASSQEGETKHF. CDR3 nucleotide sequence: TGCGCCAGCAGCCAAGAAGGAGAAACTAAGCATTTT.